The present entry profiles one T cell receptor beta chain with its context. Its target is unknown. PCR primers comprised 60 Vbeta and 13 Jbeta primers. Assay: immunoSEQ multiplex PCR; the TCRdb copy retains only in-frame clones and omits some. This sample has approximately 100,000 clones; over 75% occur once, and the top ten carry approximately 9.9%. Trimming cost V 6 bases and J 3 bases, with 14 bases left between them. The CDR3 sequence is 14 residues long. CDR1 MNHEY and CDR2 SVGAGI come from the germline V gene. The sample belongs to a study of cytomegalovirus exposure and HLA in healthy donors. Findings of the study overall: CMV serostatus alone was available as immune exposure information. When analyzed later, a missense DCLRE1C variant was found to be linked to TCR beta V- and J-gene trimming. Accurate predictions that matched the HLA-A and HLA-B alleles of most subjects were reportedly made from TCR beta sequences. Later work associated roughly 17,000 TCR beta sequences with HLA alleles at 0.05 false discovery rate.

Sequencing input: PBMCs. This chain joins TRBV6-5 and TRBJ1-1; D is possibly TRBD1 (6 bases). The origin of this receptor is a man aged 40-49 years in good health and CMV-seropositive. CDR3 in amino acids: CASRSHYRDTEAFF. CDR3 bases: TGTGCCAGCAGGTCCCACTACAGGGACACTGAAGCTTTCTTT.